One and the same sample provided the 2 T cell receptor beta chains below, sequenced in a study of PD-1 blockade in classical Hodgkin lymphoma. Each and every patient relapsed after autologous stem cell transplantation, and patients got differing brentuximab vedotin exposure. Assay: immunoSEQ multiplex PCR; the TCRdb copy retains only in-frame clones and omits some. This table holds approximately 61,000 clones, 80% to 90% found once. Sample: peripheral blood mononuclear cells (PBMCs), taken at baseline. The source is a human donor with classical Hodgkin lymphoma.

The chain uses TRBV14 and TRBJ1-1; 7 nucleotides align to TRBD1. Looked up from germline, CDR1 is SGHDN and CDR2 is FVKESK. J was trimmed by 5 bases and V by 6 bases; bases with no gene match: 12. CDR3 length: 15 residues. Here the CDR3 reads CASRLDDRELTEAFF. The CDR3 DNA follows: TGTGCCAGCAGACTGGACGACAGGGAACTAACTGAAGCTTTCTTT.

Only a few counts were recorded for this clone. The chain employs TRBV19 and TRBJ1-1; D ambiguous. With 3 bases removed from V and 8 bases from J, the gap between germline ends came to 7 bases. Germline V gene sequence: CDR1 LNHDA, CDR2 SQIVND (reference sequence). The CDR3 covers 11 residues. The CDR3 nucleotides are TGTGCCAGTAGTATGGGAAGGGAAGCTTTCTTT. This sequence encodes CASSMGREAFF.